This T cell receptor beta chain was profiled in a study of response to subunit inactivated influenza vaccine. Findings of the study overall: Authors suggested few new T cells are recruited by each seasonal influenza vaccination.

A single record per CDR3 protein comes from TCRdb applying MiXCR to the RT-PCR reads. The sample has a few hundred thousand distinct CDR3 sequences, about 14% seen once. Germline V gene sequence: CDR1 MNHEY, CDR2 SVGAGI. Trimming left V 4 bases short and J 0 bases short, with 15 bases between. This CDR3 spans 17 amino acids. This clonotype has a handful of counts. Its specificity is unknown. The sample in question was PBMCs from blood, obtained about 11 days after vaccination. The chain combines TRBV6-5 with TRBJ2-2; unclear D gene. The receptor was isolated from a man between 50 and 59 years old who received an inactivated influenza vaccine. The CDR3 DNA reads as TGTGCCAGCAGTTCCCGCTCAAGGAGCGCGAACACCGGGGAGCTGTTTTTT. It codes for CASSSRSRSANTGELFF.